A selection of T cell receptor beta chains follows, all from one sample in a study of spatial heterogeneity in lung cancer. Using its own MiXCR run on the 5' RACE reads, TCRdb lists one record per CDR3 protein. The sample has roughly 20,000 distinct CDR3 sequences; approximately 4.3% are singletons. Sequences were derived from lung tumor tissue, sampled at surgery. Receptors originate from a male donor with early-stage non-small cell lung cancer. Each CDR3 is given with its conserved first and last residue. Some rows have no size entry. The others give once, few or many, or a class for an expanded clone.

CASSLPGQLWDNEQFF TRBJ2-1 many TRBV7-9
CASSRGGGLTGELFF TRBJ2-2 many TRBV4-3
CASSFAIDPEAFF TRBJ1-1 . TRBV11-2
CASSVTPTVDYGYTF TRBJ1-2 many TRBV9
CASSSNTFGYGYTF TRBJ1-2 many TRBV27
CASRRVLAGVTQYF TRBJ2-3 many TRBV6-5
CASSLRGAIAFNEQFF TRBJ2-1 many TRBV4-1
CASSQLADYSGNTIYF TRBJ1-3 few TRBV14
CAAGRGVKETQYF TRBJ2-5 many TRBV28
CASSPVRGYEQYF TRBJ2-7 many TRBV4-3
CASSVRTGSYNEQFF TRBJ2-1 many TRBV9
CASSYLAGARNEQFF TRBJ2-1 . TRBV28
CASSEGGGRWYEQYF TRBJ2-7 medium-sized TRBV28
CAISEKVRDEQYF TRBJ2-7 few TRBV10-3
CSASPTGFNQPQHF TRBJ1-5 many TRBV20-1
CASSPQSGEPQHF TRBJ1-5 many TRBV7-6
CARAGRKGNQPQHF TRBJ1-5 many TRBV3-1
CASSPTSGSPYEQYF TRBJ2-7 few TRBV9
CASSPTGRLYTDTQYF TRBJ2-3 many TRBV9
CASSQAPTLANTGELFF TRBJ2-2 many TRBV4-3
CASSLTTSGTDTQYF TRBJ2-3 many TRBV5-1
CASSGGRSGARYEQYF TRBJ2-7 many TRBV5-1
CASSLSPGRRTEAFF TRBJ1-1 many TRBV27
CASSALLSGANVLTF TRBJ2-6 many TRBV7-2
CASSLPQGKDEAFF TRBJ1-1 many TRBV27
CASSLLGVHTGELFF TRBJ2-2 many TRBV28
CAISEGLAKNIQYF TRBJ2-4 many TRBV10-3
CASGEYNEQFF TRBJ2-1 once TRBV2
CASSLGGGGEGTDTQYF TRBJ2-3 many TRBV11-3
CASSLASVRANEQFF TRBJ2-1 many TRBV5-1
CASSRPSDTQYF TRBJ2-3 many TRBV6-2/TRBV6-3
CASSLAPGQGEAFF TRBJ1-1 medium-sized TRBV7-9
CSVRGLVSYEQYF TRBJ2-7 many TRBV29-1
CASSVGLAGGREQYF TRBJ2-7 many TRBV9
CASSLGSAGGFSISSYEQYF TRBJ2-7 many TRBV5-1
CASSRRAGIITEAFF TRBJ1-1 few TRBV28
CASSSGGYTGELFF TRBJ2-2 many TRBV2
CSVEGPQGGYGYTF TRBJ1-2 many TRBV29-1
CASSAETTQYF TRBJ2-5 . TRBV9
CASRTPSGGGEAFF TRBJ1-1 many TRBV28
CASSYNLGLAGAGELFF TRBJ2-2 . TRBV6-6
CASSYGDKGGTDTQYF TRBJ2-3 many TRBV6-2/TRBV6-3
CSARVGQGENQPQHF TRBJ1-5 many TRBV20-1
CASRLRGLSYEQYF TRBJ2-7 many TRBV28
CASMGDSRGYTF TRBJ1-2 many TRBV28
CASSVESGGSVNEQFF TRBJ2-1 many TRBV9
CAINPAGGSTDTQYF TRBJ2-3 many TRBV10-3
CSADPRRGYNEQFF TRBJ2-1 many TRBV20-1
CASAGLGYTF TRBJ1-2 many TRBV6-6
CSAMDKRNTEAFF TRBJ1-1 many TRBV20-1
CSAQGVASSYEQYF TRBJ2-7 many TRBV20-1
CASSSRAPPEAFF TRBJ1-1 many TRBV28
CASSPYPGRNEKLFF TRBJ1-4 few TRBV12-3/TRBV12-4
CASSLALGTGGRNTIYF TRBJ1-3 many TRBV11-2